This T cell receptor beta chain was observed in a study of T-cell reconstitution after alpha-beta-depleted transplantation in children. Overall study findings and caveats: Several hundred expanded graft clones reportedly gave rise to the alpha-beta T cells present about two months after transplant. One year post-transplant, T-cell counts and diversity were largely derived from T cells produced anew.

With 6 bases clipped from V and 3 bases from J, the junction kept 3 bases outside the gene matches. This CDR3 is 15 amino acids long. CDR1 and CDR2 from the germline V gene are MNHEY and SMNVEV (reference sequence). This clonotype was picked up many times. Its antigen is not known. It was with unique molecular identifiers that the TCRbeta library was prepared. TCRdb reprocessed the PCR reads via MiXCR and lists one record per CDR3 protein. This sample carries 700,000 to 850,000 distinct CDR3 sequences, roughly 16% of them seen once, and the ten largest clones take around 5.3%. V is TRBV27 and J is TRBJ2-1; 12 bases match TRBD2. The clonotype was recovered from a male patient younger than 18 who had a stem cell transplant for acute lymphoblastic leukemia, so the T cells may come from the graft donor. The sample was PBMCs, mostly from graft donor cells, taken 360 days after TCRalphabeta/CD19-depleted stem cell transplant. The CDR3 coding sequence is TGTGCCAGCAGCATGGGACTAGCGGGCTACAATGAGCAGTTCTTC. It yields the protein CASSMGLAGYNEQFF.